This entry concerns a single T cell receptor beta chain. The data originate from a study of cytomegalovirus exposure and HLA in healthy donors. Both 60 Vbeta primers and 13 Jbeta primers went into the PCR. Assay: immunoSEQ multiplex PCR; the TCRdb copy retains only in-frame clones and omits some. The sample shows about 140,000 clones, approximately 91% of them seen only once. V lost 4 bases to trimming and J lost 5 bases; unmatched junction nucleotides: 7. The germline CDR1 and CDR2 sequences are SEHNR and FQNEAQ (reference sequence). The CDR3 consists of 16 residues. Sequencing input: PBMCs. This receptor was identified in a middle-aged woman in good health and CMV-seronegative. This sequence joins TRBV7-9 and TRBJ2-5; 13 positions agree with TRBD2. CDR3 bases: TGTGCCAGCAGCTCAACTAGCGGGAGGGCCTGGGAGACCCAGTACTTC. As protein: CASSSTSGRAWETQYF.